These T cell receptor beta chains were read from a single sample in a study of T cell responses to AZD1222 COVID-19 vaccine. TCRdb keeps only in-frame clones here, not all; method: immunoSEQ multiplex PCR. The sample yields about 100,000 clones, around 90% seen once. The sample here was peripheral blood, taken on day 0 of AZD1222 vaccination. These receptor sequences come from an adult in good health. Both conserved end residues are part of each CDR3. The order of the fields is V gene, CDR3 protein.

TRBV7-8	CGVNGRTGELFF
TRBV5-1	CASSLESTHPSSGNTIYF
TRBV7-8	CASSLVVPDRADGYTF
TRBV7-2	CASSPSGVDYGYTF
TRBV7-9	CASSLEGYGTDTQYF
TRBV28	CASSLPGRNYGYTF
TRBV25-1	CASSGRNSGNTIYF
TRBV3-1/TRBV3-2	CASSQGGRSGELFF
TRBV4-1	CASSPGTAIYNEQFF
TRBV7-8	CASSSARGTSFQSSGNTIYF
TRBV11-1	CASSYNTQETQYF
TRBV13	CASSLGTGAYGYTF
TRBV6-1	CASSELGAGSYTF
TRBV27	CASRGTTWVYGYTF
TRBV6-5	CASRQSGTSKYEQYF
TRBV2	CASSEARGTTGELFF
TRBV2	CASRTSGSYEQYF
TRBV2	CASTPADNYGYTF
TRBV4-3	CASSQTGRGYGYTF
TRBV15	CATSREAGVRDEQFF
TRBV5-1	CASSLGRGNTEAFF
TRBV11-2	CASSLFGGENIQYF
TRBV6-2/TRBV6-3	CASSPGPNTGELFF
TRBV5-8	CASSLVGSPGNTIYF
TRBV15	CATSRGNRGDNEQFF
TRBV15	CATSRGETNEKLFF
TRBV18	CASSPNGQGAGAEAFF
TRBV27	CASSSTGDTEAFF